The sequence of this TCR beta chain was determined in a study of human T cells and chemical hapten exposure. CDR3 length equals 14 residues. Deletions cut 4 bases from V and 4 bases from J, with 17 bases between. Germline CDR1 and CDR2: DFQATT and SNEGSKA (reference sequence). Attachment of unique molecular identifiers to individual cDNA molecules was performed in the library. TCRdb fed the RACE reads into MiXCR, producing one record per CDR3 protein. The sample shows a few hundred thousand distinct CDR3 sequences, about 8.1% of them seen only once. This sample's time point: pre-sensitization, week 0. Noted treatment: therapeutic diphenylcyclopropenone sensitization with weekly scalp DPC. Non-pregnant alopecia patients aged 18 to 70, suitable for DPC therapy. The study extracted total RNA from unfractionated whole blood.

The chain links TRBV20-1 to TRBJ2-7, with D perhaps matching TRBD1 (7 bases). The source of this sequence is a middle-aged woman with alopecia areata. Some clones in this sample may be carry-over from other donors' samples. The sequenced sample was whole blood, obtained in connection with sensitization to the hapten diphenylcyclopropenone (DPC). CDR3 in amino acids: CSAIGGTEIYEQYF. The CDR3 bases are TGCAGTGCTATTGGCGGGACAGAGATTTACGAGCAGTACTTC.